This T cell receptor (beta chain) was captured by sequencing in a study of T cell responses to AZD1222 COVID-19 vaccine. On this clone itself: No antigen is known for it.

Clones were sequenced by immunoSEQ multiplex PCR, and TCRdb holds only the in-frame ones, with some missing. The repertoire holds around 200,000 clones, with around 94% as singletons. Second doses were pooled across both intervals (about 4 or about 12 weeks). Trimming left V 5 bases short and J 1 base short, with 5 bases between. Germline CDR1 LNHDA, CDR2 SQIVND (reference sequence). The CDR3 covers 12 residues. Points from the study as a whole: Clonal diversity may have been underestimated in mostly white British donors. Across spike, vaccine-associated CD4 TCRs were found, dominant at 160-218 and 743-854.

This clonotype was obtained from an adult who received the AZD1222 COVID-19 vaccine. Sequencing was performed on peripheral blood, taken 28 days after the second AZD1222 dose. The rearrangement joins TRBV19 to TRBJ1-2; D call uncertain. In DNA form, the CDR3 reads TGTGCCAGTAGTCCCCTTAACTATGGCTACACCTTC. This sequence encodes CASSPLNYGYTF.